This paragraph reports one T cell receptor beta chain. The sample comes from a study of blood T cell repertoires in COVID-19. Whole-study context: The United States, Italy and Spain provided the acute and convalescent COVID-19 samples.

As handled by the study authors: Counts of nucleated cells, estimated from reference gene primer amplification, were obtained. Using immunoSEQ multiplex PCR, the repertoire was profiled, and TCRdb retains in-frame clones only, with some absent. From that table come the V and J calls and clone size; the DNA was used to work out D and trimming. The sample holds approximately 300,000 clones, roughly 90% seen once. Per germline, CDR1 KGHSH and CDR2 LQKENI. The CDR3 runs 16 residues. V shed 2 bases and J 3 bases; nucleotides not matched to a gene: 6. The sample was peripheral blood. The chain recombines TRBV18 with TRBJ1-1; 10 positions match TRBD1. This TCR was sampled from a man between 18 and 35 years old who had recovered from COVID-19. The CDR3 reads CASSPRQGAADTEAFF. Written as DNA, the CDR3 is TGTGCCAGCTCACCAAGACAGGGGGCGGCGGACACTGAAGCTTTCTTT.